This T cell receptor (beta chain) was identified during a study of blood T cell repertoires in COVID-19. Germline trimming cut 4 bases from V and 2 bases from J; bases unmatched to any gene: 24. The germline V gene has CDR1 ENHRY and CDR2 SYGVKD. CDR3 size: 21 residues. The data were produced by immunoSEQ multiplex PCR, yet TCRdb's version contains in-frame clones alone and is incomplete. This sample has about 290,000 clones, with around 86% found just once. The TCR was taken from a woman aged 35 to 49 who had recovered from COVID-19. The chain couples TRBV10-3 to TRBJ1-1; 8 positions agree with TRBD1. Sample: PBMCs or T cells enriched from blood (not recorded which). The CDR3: CAISAPIRGSSRQGINTEAFF. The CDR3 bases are TGTGCCATCAGTGCCCCAATTAGGGGTTCCTCTCGACAGGGGATAAACACTGAAGCTTTCTTT.